Following are 27 T cell receptor beta chains from one sample sequenced in a study of blood T cell repertoires in COVID-19. Profiled with immunoSEQ multiplex PCR; TCRdb holds only in-frame clones, not every one. Altogether 48,000 or so clones are present, 85% to 90% being singletons, with the ten largest covering less than 3%. Input material: peripheral blood. Receptors originate from a woman of 80 years or more with COVID-19, enrolled during active disease.

The chain recombines TRBV6-5 with TRBJ2-7, with 11 nucleotides matching TRBD2. V lost 7 bases and J lost 7; bases outside the gene matches: 12. Germline V lookup: CDR1 MNHEY, CDR2 SVGAGI. The CDR3 length is 15 residues. CDR3 residues: CASTSLSGGVGEQYF. The CDR3 DNA reads as TGTGCCAGCACCTCCCTTAGCGGGGGGGTGGGAGAGCAGTACTTC.

This sequence joins TRBV7-9 and TRBJ2-2, with 8 nucleotides matching TRBD1. Losses at the gene ends were 6 bases for V and 1 base for J; bases not matched to a gene: 4. The CDR3 is made up of 15 amino acids. Looked up from germline, CDR1 is SEHNR and CDR2 is FQNEAQ (reference sequence). The CDR3 DNA follows: TGTGCCAGCAGACCCGGGACAGGGAACACCGGGGAGCTGTTTTTT. Its translation: CASRPGTGNTGELFF.

This clone was observed a few times. The J gene is TRBJ1-5, the V gene TRBV7-9; 11 bases map to TRBD1. The CDR3 consists of 15 residues. The germline V gene encodes CDR1 SEHNR and CDR2 FQNEAQ (reference sequence). The J segment lost 6 bases and the V segment lost 5 bases, leaving 6 bases of the junction unmatched. The chain's CDR3 is CASSPGQGAFQPQHF. For the CDR3, the DNA is TGTGCCAGCAGCCCCGGACAGGGGGCTTTTCAGCCCCAGCATTTT.

This chain connects TRBV6-1 to TRBJ1-5; 8 bases map to TRBD1. V shed 2 bases and J 0 bases; nucleotides not matched to a gene: 15. The CDR3 covers 20 residues. Germline CDR1 is MNHNS and CDR2 is SASEGT. CDR3 region: CASSELHPDRGEYSNQPQHF. CDR3 nucleotides: TGTGCCAGCAGTGAATTGCACCCTGACAGGGGCGAGTATAGCAATCAGCCCCAGCATTTT.

The V and J genes are TRBV7-3 and TRBJ2-6; 9 bases fit TRBD1. The CDR3 length is 18 residues. Germline assignment: CDR1 SGHTA and CDR2 FQGTGA. Losses at the gene ends were 3 bases for V and 0 bases for J; bases not matched to a gene: 6. The CDR3 DNA reads TGTGCCAGCAGCTTTCCCGGGACAGGGTTCTCTGGGGCCAACGTCCTGACTTTC. This gives the protein CASSFPGTGFSGANVLTF.

The gene calls are TRBV4-1 and TRBJ1-3; 11 positions agree with TRBD1. V shed 1 base and J 8 bases; nucleotides not matched to a gene: 7. The CDR3 length is 16 residues. The germline V gene encodes CDR1 MGHRA and CDR2 YSYEKL. The CDR3 here is CASSQGGTGGQYTIYF. As DNA, the CDR3 is TGCGCCAGCAGCCAAGGTGGGACAGGGGGTCAATACACCATATATTTT.

V usage is TRBV12-2 and J usage is TRBJ1-6. TRBV12-2 is a recognized pseudogene. The CDR3 covers 15 residues. The CDR3 DNA sequence: TGTGCAAGTCTCCGAACCCGAGGGATGAATTCACCCCTCCACTTT. Protein product: CASLRTRGMNSPLHF.

The rearrangement links TRBV7-8 to TRBJ1-1; D may be TRBD1 (6 bases). The ends were cut back, 0 bases at V and 4 bases at J, with 12 bases in the middle. The CDR3 consists of 15 residues. Germline-derived CDR1 and CDR2 are SGHVS and FQNEAQ. CDR3 nucleotides: TGTGCCAGCAGCTTAGCGCAGGGGTTGAGCACTGAAGCTTTCTTT. The encoded protein is CASSLAQGLSTEAFF.

The J gene is TRBJ1-4, the V gene TRBV11-2; D is uncertain. Between the trimmed V and J ends, which lost 4 bases and 15 bases, there was a span of 12 bases. Per germline, CDR1 SGHAT and CDR2 FQNNGV. The CDR3 contains 11 residues. The CDR3 DNA sequence: TGTGCCAGCAGCTCCGGGTCTCTGGTGTTTTTT. This sequence encodes CASSSGSLVFF.

This sequence joins TRBV3-1 (or the pseudogene TRBV3-2) and TRBJ2-2; D perhaps matches TRBD2 (6 bases). Looked up from germline, CDR1 is LGHDT and CDR2 is YNNKEL (reference sequence). With 5 bases removed from V and 5 bases from J, the gap between germline ends came to 15 bases. CDR3 length: 15 amino acids. CDR3 protein: CASSFGGSGTGELFF. In DNA form, the CDR3 reads TGTGCCAGCAGCTTCGGGGGTTCGGGTACCGGGGAGCTGTTTTTT.

The chain carries TRBV25-1 and TRBJ1-3, with 8 bases lining up with TRBD1. CDR1 MGHDK and CDR2 SYGVNS come from the germline V gene. There are 18 residues in the CDR3. After removal of 4 bases from V and 2 bases from J, the junction contained 13 bases not matched to a gene. CDR3: CASSGRTGIATTGNTIYF. In DNA form, the CDR3 reads TGTGCCAGCAGTGGGCGGACAGGGATCGCGACGACTGGAAACACCATATATTTT. Full variable domain (missing parts from reference TRBV25-1 and TRBJ1-3): EADIYQTPRYLVIGTGKKITLECSQTMGHDKMYWYQQDPGMELHLIHYSYGVNSTEKGDLSSESTVSRIRTEHFPLTLESARPSHTSQYLCASSGRTGIATTGNTIYFGEGSWLTVV.

A single count supports this clone. This chain links TRBV2 with TRBJ2-5, with 11 bases matching TRBD1. V shed 6 bases and J 2 bases; nucleotides not matched to a gene: 8. The germline gives CDR1 SNHLY, CDR2 FYNNEI. The CDR3 length is 16 residues. The CDR3 bases are TGTGCCAGCAGCCTACCGGACAGGGGGCCACAAGAGACCCAGTACTTC. Its translation is CASSLPDRGPQETQYF. Together with reference TRBV2 and TRBJ2-5, the CDR3 gives the full variable domain: EPEVTQTPSHQVTQMGQEVILRCVPISNHLYFYWYRQILGQKVEFLVSFYNNEISEKSEIFDDQFSVERPDGSNFTLKIRSTKLEDSAMYFCASSLPDRGPQETQYFGPGTRLLVL.

The chain is built from TRBV21-1 and TRBJ2-7; the D segment call TRBD2 is taken from the table without a DNA check. TRBV21-1 is described as a pseudogene. This CDR3 contains 14 residues. For the CDR3, the DNA is TGTGCCAGCAGCAAGTGGGGGGGCTCCTACGAGCAGTACTTC. Its protein is CASSKWGGSYEQYF.

This clone came up once. The rearrangement joins TRBV5-1 to TRBJ2-1; 10 nucleotides agree with TRBD2. V shed 3 bases and J 9 bases; nucleotides not matched to a gene: 9. Looked up from germline, CDR1 is SGHRS and CDR2 is YFSETQ. CDR3 length: 15 amino acids. CDR3 sequence (DNA): TGCGCCAGCAGCTCATTAGGTAGCGGGAGGAGTGAGCAGTTCTTC. This codes for CASSSLGSGRSEQFF.

The gene calls are TRBV3-1 (or the pseudogene TRBV3-2) and TRBJ2-2; D is undetermined. The CDR3 covers 14 residues. V gave up 7 bases and J gave up 4 bases, with 13 bases separating them. Germline CDR1 LGHDT, CDR2 YNNKEL (reference sequence). The CDR3 loop is CASNLGPATGELFF. In DNA, the CDR3 is TGTGCCAGCAACCTTGGGCCAGCCACCGGGGAGCTGTTTTTT.

This clone came up once. The CDR3 DNA follows: TGTGCCAGCAGTGTCGAAAAGGGGGAAAAACTGTTTTTT. Its protein product is CASSVEKGEKLFF. The chain couples TRBV25-1 to TRBJ1-4; D is possibly TRBD1 (5 bases). This CDR3 has 13 residues. V was clipped by 4 bases and J by 8 bases, with 11 bases between them. Germline V CDR1 and CDR2: MGHDK, SYGVNS.

CDR3 residues: CASSVAGQNYGYTF. Written as DNA, the CDR3 is TGTGCCAGCAGCGTAGCGGGACAGAACTATGGCTACACCTTC. The chain combines TRBV9 with TRBJ1-2; 7 nucleotides align to TRBD1. The CDR3 consists of 14 residues. The V gene end was trimmed by 0 bases and the J gene end by 2 bases; junction bases not matched to a gene: 1. CDR1 and CDR2 (germline): SGDLS, YYNGEE.

This chain links TRBV28 with TRBJ1-5; D ambiguous. The CDR3 loop spans 17 amino acids. V was trimmed by 2 bases and J by 1 base, leaving 15 bases between them. CDR1 and CDR2 from the germline V gene are MDHEN and SYDVKM. Here the CDR3 reads CASSLSGGEQSNQPQHF. CDR3 DNA sequence: TGTGCCAGCAGTTTAAGTGGAGGAGAACAGAGCAATCAGCCCCAGCATTTT.

The rearrangement links TRBV11-2 to TRBJ2-2, with a weak D call TRBD1 (5 bases). V lost 5 bases to trimming and J lost 2 bases, with 12 bases between them. Germline V lookup: CDR1 SGHAT, CDR2 FQNNGV. The CDR3 has 15 amino acids. As DNA, the CDR3 is TGTGCCAGCAGCCGAAGGGGAAAAAACACCGGGGAGCTGTTTTTT. This codes for CASSRRGKNTGELFF.

The rearrangement joins TRBV11-1 to TRBJ2-5; 9 bases map to TRBD2. V lost 5 bases, J lost 2 bases, and 3 bases stayed unmatched. CDR1 and CDR2 from the germline V gene are SGHAT and FQDESV (reference sequence). The CDR3 sequence is 14 residues long. CDR3 residues: CASSLGLAQETQYF. In DNA, the CDR3 is TGTGCCAGCAGCCTGGGACTAGCACAAGAGACCCAGTACTTC.

The V call is TRBV3-1 (or the pseudogene TRBV3-2), the J call TRBJ2-5, with D possibly TRBD2 on 5 matching bases. V dropped 2 bases and J dropped 1 base, with 23 bases sitting between them. CDR1 is LGHDT and CDR2 is YNNKEL in the germline V gene (reference sequence). The CDR3 loop spans 19 amino acids. The CDR3 DNA reads as TGTGCCAGCAGCCAAATTGGGGTCGGCGGGTCAGTACGCCAAGAGACCCAGTACTTC. As protein: CASSQIGVGGSVRQETQYF.

V is TRBV7-9 and J is TRBJ1-4, with D possibly being TRBD1 (6 bases). Trimming took 5 bases from V and 8 from J, leaving 18 bases between them. Germline V lookup: CDR1 SEHNR, CDR2 FQNEAQ (reference sequence). The length of the CDR3 is 15 residues. Here the CDR3 DNA reads TGTGCCAGCAGCCCTACGGGCAGGGGCGAAGAAAAACTGTTTTTT. Its protein is CASSPTGRGEEKLFF.

The chain combines TRBV27 with TRBJ1-5; 9 bases are shared with TRBD1. Germline lookup yields CDR1 MNHEY and CDR2 SMNVEV (reference sequence). The CDR3 has 20 residues. Germline trimming cut 1 base from V and 1 base from J; bases unmatched to any gene: 14. CDR3 in amino acids: CASSLWGQGYYGRSNQPQHF. The CDR3 bases are TGTGCCAGCAGTTTATGGGGACAGGGTTACTACGGGCGGAGCAATCAGCCCCAGCATTTT.

The chain combines TRBV6-1 with TRBJ2-1, with 8 bases fitting TRBD2. Germline CDR1 reads MNHNS; CDR2 reads SASEGT. There are 16 residues in the CDR3. V shed 4 bases and J 4 bases; nucleotides not matched to a gene: 9. The CDR3 spells CASSGWSSGSYNEQFF. CDR3 coding DNA: TGTGCCAGCAGTGGGTGGTCTAGCGGGTCTTACAATGAGCAGTTCTTC.

The chain couples TRBV10-3 to TRBJ2-2; 10 bases fit TRBD2. The V gene's germline CDR1 is ENHRY and CDR2 SYGVKD. The CDR3 runs to 14 residues. With V trimmed by 10 bases and J by 6 bases, 8 bases remained unmatched. The CDR3 DNA reads TGTGCCACTAGAGCTCTAGCGGGAGCCGGGGAGCTGTTTTTT. It specifies CATRALAGAGELFF.

V is TRBV7-2 and J is TRBJ1-3; no clear D. V lost 3 bases and J lost 0, with 9 bases in between. CDR1 is SGHTA and CDR2 is FQGNSA in the germline V gene. The CDR3 extends over 15 amino acids. DNA for the CDR3: TGTGCCAGCAGCTTTGGGCCCTCCTCTGGAAACACCATATATTTT. Amino acids: CASSFGPSSGNTIYF.

The chain uses TRBV15 and TRBJ2-7; 8 bases fit TRBD2. V dropped 5 bases and J dropped 6; count of bases not matched to a gene: 12. CDR1 and CDR2 from the germline V gene are LNHNV and YYDKDF (reference sequence). This CDR3 contains 15 residues. CDR3 region: CATSPGGHSFGEQYF. As DNA, the CDR3 is TGTGCCACCAGCCCGGGGGGGCACAGTTTTGGCGAGCAGTACTTC.